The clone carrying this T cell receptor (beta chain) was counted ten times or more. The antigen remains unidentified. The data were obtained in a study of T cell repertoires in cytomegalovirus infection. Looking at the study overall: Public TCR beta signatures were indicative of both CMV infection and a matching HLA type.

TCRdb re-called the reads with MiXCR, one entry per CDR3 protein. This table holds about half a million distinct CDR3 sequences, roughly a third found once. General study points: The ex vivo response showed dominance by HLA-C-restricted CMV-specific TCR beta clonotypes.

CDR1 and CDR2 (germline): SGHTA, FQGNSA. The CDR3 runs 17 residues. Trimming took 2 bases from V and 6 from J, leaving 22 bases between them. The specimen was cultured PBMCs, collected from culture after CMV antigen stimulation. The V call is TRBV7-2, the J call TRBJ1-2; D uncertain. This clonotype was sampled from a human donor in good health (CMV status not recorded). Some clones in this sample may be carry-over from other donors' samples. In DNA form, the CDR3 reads TGTGCCAGCAGCTTAAGAGTTGGTCCTTCTCGTCGGGATGGCTACACCTTC. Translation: CASSLRVGPSRRDGYTF.